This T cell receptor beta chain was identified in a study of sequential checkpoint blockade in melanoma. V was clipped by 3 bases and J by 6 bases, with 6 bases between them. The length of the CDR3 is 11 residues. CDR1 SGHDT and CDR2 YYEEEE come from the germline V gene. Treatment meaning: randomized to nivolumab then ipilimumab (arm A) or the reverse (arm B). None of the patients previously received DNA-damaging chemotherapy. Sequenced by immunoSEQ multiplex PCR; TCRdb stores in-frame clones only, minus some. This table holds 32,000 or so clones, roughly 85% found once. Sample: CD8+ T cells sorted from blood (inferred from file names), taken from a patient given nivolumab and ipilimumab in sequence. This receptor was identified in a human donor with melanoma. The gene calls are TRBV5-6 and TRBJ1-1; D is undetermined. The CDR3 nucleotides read TGTGCCAGCAGCTCAGGCGCTGAAGCTTTCTTT. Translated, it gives CASSSGAEAFF.